The 13 T cell receptor beta chains in this list originate from one sample, sequenced in a study of control samples from healthy donors and cancer patients. Method: immunoSEQ multiplex PCR; TCRdb's copy keeps in-frame clones and lacks some. This sample has 130,000 to 150,000 clones; 92% occur once, and the top ten carry around 11%. Sequencing was done on a sample of blood. The source is a man aged 30-40 years in good health.

The chain joins TRBV30 to TRBJ1-6; TRBD1 might be the D (6 bases). The CDR3 covers 13 residues. The germline V and J ends were trimmed by 7 bases and 3 bases, with 10 bases remaining between them. Germline values: CDR1 GTSNPN, CDR2 SVGIG (reference sequence). The CDR3 DNA reads TGTGCCTCCCAGGGGCTCTATAATTCACCCCTCCACTTT. Residues: CASQGLYNSPLHF.

The chain combines TRBV6-1 with TRBJ2-1; 9 bases align to TRBD2. CDR3 length: 14 residues. V shed 2 bases, J shed 14 bases, and the junction held 10 bases outside the gene matches. CDR1 MNHNS and CDR2 SASEGT come from the germline V gene. The CDR3 DNA reads TGTGCCAGCAGTGAAAGGAGTAGCGGGAGATCGGAGTTCTTC. Amino acids: CASSERSSGRSEFF.

J is TRBJ1-6 and V is TRBV28, with D tentatively TRBD1 (5 bases). Trimming stripped 3 bases from V and 4 bases from J, with 13 bases between. This CDR3 spans 16 amino acids. Germline-derived CDR1 and CDR2 are MDHEN and SYDVKM. CDR3 in DNA: TGTGCCAGCAGTTTCCCGACCGGGACGTATAATTCACCCCTCCACTTT. Protein product: CASSFPTGTYNSPLHF.

The chain has TRBV28 and TRBJ1-2; 8 nucleotides agree with TRBD1. V was clipped by 2 bases and J by 6 bases; unmatched bases: 5. The CDR3 covers 14 residues. Germline CDR1 MDHEN, CDR2 SYDVKM. The CDR3 DNA sequence: TGTGCCAGCAGTTTAGATGCAGGGGGCCATGGCTACACCTTC. Translation: CASSLDAGGHGYTF.

The CDR3 DNA follows: TGTGCCAGCAGCTTAGTGGTCGGGAGAATAGATACGCAGTATTTT. Translating gives CASSLVVGRIDTQYF. The V and J genes are TRBV11-2 and TRBJ2-3; D may be TRBD2 (6 bases). V was trimmed by 1 base and J by 5 bases, leaving 13 bases between them. Germline lookup yields CDR1 SGHAT and CDR2 FQNNGV. The length of the CDR3 is 15 residues.

J is TRBJ1-2 and V is TRBV6-2 or TRBV6-3; the D gene is possibly TRBD1 (6 bases). Trimming left V 0 bases short and J 2 bases short, with 13 bases between. This CDR3 comprises 16 residues. CDR1 is MNHEY, CDR2 SVGEGT, per germline. The DNA of the CDR3 is TGTGCCAGCAGTTACTCCCACAGGGCACTCAACTATGGCTACACCTTC. Amino acids: CASSYSHRALNYGYTF.

The CDR3 nucleotides are TGTGCCAGCAGCTCCGATGGGGATACGCAGTATTTT. Its protein is CASSSDGDTQYF. This rearrangement joins TRBV9 to TRBJ2-3; unclear D gene. The germline gives CDR1 SGDLS, CDR2 YYNGEE. This CDR3 spans 12 amino acids. Trimming removed 4 bases from V and 6 bases from J, with 9 bases in between.

The chain couples TRBV18 to TRBJ1-1; D remains ambiguous. Trimming removed 1 base at V and 8 bases at J, with 17 bases between. CDR1 KGHSH and CDR2 LQKENI come from the germline V gene. The CDR3 consists of 15 residues. Here the CDR3 DNA reads TGTGCCAGCTCACCACGAGTTCCGAGACACCCAGAAGCTTTCTTT. It specifies CASSPRVPRHPEAFF.

V gene TRBV5-1 combines with J gene TRBJ2-7; 8 bases agree with TRBD1. V gave up 5 bases and J gave up 2 bases; unmatched junction bases: 6. Germline V CDR1 and CDR2: SGHRS, YFSETQ. The CDR3 is 14 residues long. DNA for the CDR3: TGCGCCAGCAGGTCAGGGGGCCAGACCTACGAGCAGTACTTC. Translated: CASRSGGQTYEQYF.

The chain joins TRBV5-1 to TRBJ2-1; D gene unclear. V lost 0 bases and J lost 2, with 9 bases in between. This CDR3 is 15 amino acids long. Per the germline V gene, CDR1 is SGHRS and CDR2 is YFSETQ. CDR3 bases: TGCGCCAGCAGCTTGGCCGCCAATACCTACAATGAGCAGTTCTTC. It specifies CASSLAANTYNEQFF.

The CDR3 coding sequence is TGTGCCAGCAGCTCCTGGGGACTAGCGGATTACAATGAGCAGTTCTTC. It yields the protein CASSSWGLADYNEQFF. V usage is TRBV7-8 and J usage is TRBJ2-1, with 11 bases fitting TRBD2. Trimming at V came to 4 bases and at J to 4 bases, leaving 6 bases not matched to a gene. This CDR3 spans 16 amino acids. Per germline, CDR1 SGHVS and CDR2 FQNEAQ. Based on the CDR3 plus reference TRBV7-8 and TRBJ2-1, the full variable domain is GAGVSQSPRYKVAKRGQDVALRCDPISGHVSLFWYQQALGQGPEFLTYFQNEAQLDKSGLPSDRFFAERPEGSVSTLKIQRTQQEDSAVYLCASSSWGLADYNEQFFGPGTRLTVL.

J is TRBJ1-1 and V is TRBV2; 7 nucleotides agree with TRBD1. J gave up 5 bases and V 6 bases, and 3 bases lay outside the gene matches. Looked up from germline, CDR1 is SNHLY and CDR2 is FYNNEI. CDR3 size: 12 residues. This CDR3 is CASRRQGTEAFF. Here the CDR3 DNA reads TGTGCCAGCAGGAGACAGGGTACTGAAGCTTTCTTT.

The rearrangement uses TRBV5-5 and TRBJ2-3; TRBD2 might be the D (6 bases). Germline CDR1 and CDR2: SGHKS and YYEKEE (reference sequence). The V end lost 0 bases, the J end lost 2 bases, and 13 bases lay between the germline ends. This CDR3 has 16 residues. CDR3 amino acids: CASSLGGRDFTDTQYF. The DNA of the CDR3 is TGTGCCAGCAGCTTGGGCGGGCGGGACTTCACAGATACGCAGTATTTT. Together with reference TRBV5-5 and TRBJ2-3, the CDR3 gives the full variable domain: DAGVTQSPTHLIKTRGQQVTLRCSPISGHKSVSWYQQVLGQGPQFIFQYYEKEERGRGNFPDRFSARQFPNYSSELNVNALLLGDSALYLCASSLGGRDFTDTQYFGPGTRLTVL.